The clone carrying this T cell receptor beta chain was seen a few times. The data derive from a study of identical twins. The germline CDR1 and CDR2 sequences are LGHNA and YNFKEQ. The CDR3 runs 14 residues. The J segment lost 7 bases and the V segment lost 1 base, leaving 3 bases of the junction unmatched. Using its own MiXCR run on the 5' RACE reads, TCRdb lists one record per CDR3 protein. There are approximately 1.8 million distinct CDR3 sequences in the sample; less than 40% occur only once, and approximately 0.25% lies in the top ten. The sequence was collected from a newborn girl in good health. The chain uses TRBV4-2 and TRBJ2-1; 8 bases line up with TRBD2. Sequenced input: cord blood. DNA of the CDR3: TGTGCCAGCAGCCAAGCAGCGGGAGAGAATGAGCAGTTCTTC. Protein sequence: CASSQAAGENEQFF.